These 25 T cell receptor beta chains were all obtained from the same sample, sequenced in a study of shared clonotypes between healthy human individuals. Naive CD8 populations comprised CD45RO-negative cells positively selected for CCR7, excluding terminally differentiated effector memory CD45RA+ cells. Profiled with immunoSEQ multiplex PCR; TCRdb holds only in-frame clones, not every one. The data contain more than 550,000 clones, approximately 90% of them singletons. The sample consisted of naive CD8+ T cells sorted from blood. The receptor set was obtained from a young man in good health.

The genes are TRBV7-9 and TRBJ1-1; D not resolved. The CDR3 covers 13 residues. In germline, CDR1 is SEHNR, CDR2 FQNEAQ (reference sequence). With 2 bases removed from V and 3 bases from J, the gap between germline ends came to 7 bases. This CDR3 is CASSLSGDTEAFF. The CDR3 DNA follows: TGTGCCAGCAGCTTATCCGGGGACACTGAAGCTTTCTTT.

This clone turned up a few times. The V call is TRBV7-9, the J call TRBJ2-1, with 11 bases lining up with TRBD2. This CDR3 has 16 amino acids. Germline CDR1 SEHNR, CDR2 FQNEAQ (reference sequence). J lost 4 bases, V lost 3 bases, and 5 bases had no gene match. The CDR3 reads CASSFPTSGKYNEQFF. CDR3 sequence (DNA): TGTGCCAGCAGCTTCCCGACTAGCGGGAAGTACAATGAGCAGTTCTTC.

This chain links TRBV19 with TRBJ2-7, with D unclear. V lost 4 bases and J 5 bases, leaving 15 bases between the germline ends. Germline CDR1 LNHDA, CDR2 SQIVND (reference sequence). The CDR3 is made up of 14 amino acids. The CDR3 sequence is CASSRRITWDEQYF. The CDR3 DNA follows: TGTGCCAGTAGTAGACGGATTACCTGGGACGAGCAGTACTTC.

The J gene is TRBJ2-5, the V gene TRBV11-2, with TRBD2 as a possible D gene (5 bases). V dropped 2 bases and J dropped 6 bases, with 16 bases sitting between them. Germline V gene data show CDR1 as SGHAT and CDR2 as FQNNGV. The CDR3 sequence is 15 residues long. In DNA, the CDR3 is TGTGCCAGCAGCTTACTAGCTGGGCAAAAGAAGACCCAGTACTTC. Translation: CASSLLAGQKKTQYF.

The chain is built from TRBV27 and TRBJ2-1; D uncertain. The CDR3 has 12 amino acids. Germline CDR1 reads MNHEY; CDR2 reads SMNVEV (reference sequence). The V gene lost 5 bases and the J gene lost 6 bases, with 8 bases spanning the gap. This chain's CDR3 is CASSPDINEQFF. DNA for the CDR3: TGTGCCAGCAGTCCTGACATCAATGAGCAGTTCTTC.

This chain uses TRBV5-6 with TRBJ2-1; TRBD2 matches 8 bases. Trimming cost V 4 bases and J 4 bases; bases outside gene matches: 10. This CDR3 is 16 amino acids long. CDR1 is SGHDT and CDR2 is YYEEEE in the germline V gene. The CDR3 protein is CASSGFAGGLYNEQFF. CDR3 nucleotides: TGTGCCAGCAGCGGGTTCGCGGGAGGCCTATACAATGAGCAGTTCTTC.

V gene TRBV6-5 combines with J gene TRBJ2-1, with 14 bases lining up with TRBD2. Germline trimming cut 5 bases from V and 15 bases from J; bases unmatched to any gene: 12. In germline, CDR1 is MNHEY, CDR2 SVGAGI. The CDR3 sequence is 15 residues long. In DNA form, the CDR3 reads TGTGCCAGCAGTCAAAGTCCGGGACTAGCGGGAGAGACGTTCTTC. This encodes CASSQSPGLAGETFF.

The genes are TRBV9 and TRBJ2-1; 11 positions agree with TRBD2. Germline loops: CDR1 SGDLS, CDR2 YYNGEE. The CDR3 loop spans 14 amino acids. V lost 8 bases and J lost 4; bases outside the gene matches: 5. CDR3 DNA: TGTGCCAGTAATAGCGGGAGGGCTTACAATGAGCAGTTCTTC. This codes for CASNSGRAYNEQFF.

V and J are TRBV18 and TRBJ1-2; D is possibly TRBD1 (6 bases). V was shortened by 3 bases and J by 2 bases, with 13 bases between the two germline ends. Germline CDR1 KGHSH, CDR2 LQKENI. The CDR3 has 15 amino acids. The CDR3 is CASSPKQGPNYGYTF. The CDR3 nucleotides read TGTGCCAGCTCACCGAAACAGGGTCCAAACTATGGCTACACCTTC.

The V and J genes are TRBV27 and TRBJ1-5, with D maybe TRBD1 (6 bases). V dropped 4 bases and J dropped 4 bases, with 17 bases sitting between them. The CDR3 is 16 amino acids. Germline CDR1 MNHEY, CDR2 SMNVEV (reference sequence). CDR3 residues: CASSSSAGDINQPQHF. The CDR3 DNA is TGTGCCAGCAGTTCCTCGGCAGGGGATATAAATCAGCCCCAGCATTTT.

This clone was seen once. The chain links TRBV4-1 to TRBJ2-7, with D possibly matching TRBD2 (6 bases). The CDR3 sequence is 19 residues long. Germline CDR1 and CDR2: MGHRA and YSYEKL. Trimming took 0 bases from V and 4 from J, leaving 25 bases between them. The CDR3 is CASSQEGRQGGFPQYEQYF. The CDR3 nucleotides read TGCGCCAGCAGCCAAGAAGGTAGGCAGGGAGGATTCCCCCAATACGAGCAGTACTTC.

Only a few counts were recorded for this clone. The rearrangement joins TRBV7-9 to TRBJ2-1; the D gene is possibly TRBD1 (5 bases). This CDR3 is built from 16 residues. The V end was cut by 5 bases, the J end by 5 bases, with 19 bases between. Germline CDR1 reads SEHNR; CDR2 reads FQNEAQ (reference sequence). The CDR3 loop is CASSGSTARNDNEQFF. CDR3 in DNA: TGTGCCAGCAGCGGCTCGACAGCTCGGAACGACAATGAGCAGTTCTTC.

The chain carries TRBV28 and TRBJ2-5; D is tentatively TRBD1 or TRBD2 (5 bases each). V lost 0 bases and J 2 bases, leaving 10 bases between the germline ends. Germline CDR1 reads MDHEN; CDR2 reads SYDVKM. CDR3 length equals 15 residues. This chain's CDR3 is CASSLWGRLQETQYF. Here the CDR3 DNA reads TGTGCCAGCAGTTTATGGGGACGGTTACAAGAGACCCAGTACTTC. Supplemented by reference TRBV28 and TRBJ2-5, the full variable domain reads DVKVTQSSRYLVKRTGEKVFLECVQDMDHENMFWYRQDPGLGLRLIYFSYDVKMKEKGDIPEGYSVSREKKERFSLILESASTNQTSMYLCASSLWGRLQETQYFGPGTRLLVL.

This clone has a handful of counts. This sequence joins TRBV9 and TRBJ1-2, with TRBD1 matching 7 bases. Germline V gives CDR1 SGDLS, CDR2 YYNGEE. Trimming took 5 bases from V and 7 from J; bases not matched to a gene: 11. This CDR3 is built from 14 residues. DNA for the CDR3: TGTGCCAGCAGTCCAGGGGACAGCTACCTTGGCTACACCTTC. Protein sequence: CASSPGDSYLGYTF.

In DNA form, the CDR3 reads TGCAGCGTTGCTCTGACCATTCGGCAAGAGACCCAGTACTTC. Protein sequence: CSVALTIRQETQYF. The chain carries TRBV29-1 and TRBJ2-5; unclear D gene. Germline V gene lookup returns CDR1 SQVTM and CDR2 ANQGSEA. This CDR3 is built from 14 residues. Trimming took off 4 bases at V and 2 bases at J, with 14 bases between the two ends.

This chain links TRBV2 with TRBJ2-7; 10 nucleotides agree with TRBD2. Germline assignment: CDR1 SNHLY and CDR2 FYNNEI. After removal of 8 bases from V and 1 base from J, the junction contained 17 bases not matched to a gene. The CDR3 runs 18 residues. CDR3 in DNA: TGTGCCAGCCCCGGGGGACAGATCCTAGCGGGAGTTTCCTACGAGCAGTACTTC. Residues: CASPGGQILAGVSYEQYF. Combining the CDR3 with reference TRBV2 and TRBJ2-7 gives the whole variable domain EPEVTQTPSHQVTQMGQEVILRCVPISNHLYFYWYRQILGQKVEFLVSFYNNEISEKSEIFDDQFSVERPDGSNFTLKIRSTKLEDSAMYFCASPGGQILAGVSYEQYFGPGTRLTVT.

The CDR3 DNA reads TGCGCCAGCAGCCAAGATTTACCGGGAGTGAACACAGATACGCAGTATTTT. Amino acids: CASSQDLPGVNTDTQYF. The rearrangement uses TRBV4-3 and TRBJ2-3, with D possibly being TRBD2 (6 bases). Trimming pared 0 bases from V and 2 bases from J, leaving 15 bases between. Germline V gene sequence: CDR1 LGHNA, CDR2 YSLEER. This CDR3 comprises 17 residues.

The rearrangement links TRBV4-3 to TRBJ2-2; D is unclear. V was shortened by 0 bases and J by 4 bases, with 6 bases between the two germline ends. The CDR3 has 14 amino acids. Germline CDR1 and CDR2: LGHNA and YSLEER. The CDR3 bases are TGCGCCAGCAGCCAAGATGACGCCACCGGGGAGCTGTTTTTT. Its translation: CASSQDDATGELFF.

The V call is TRBV5-6, the J call TRBJ1-2; 7 bases fit TRBD1. Per the germline V gene, CDR1 is SGHDT and CDR2 is YYEEEE. This CDR3 has 17 residues. The ends lost 4 bases at V and 7 bases at J; junction bases unmatched: 19. The CDR3 spells CASSTNKPGQQTFGYTF. The CDR3 DNA reads TGTGCCAGCAGCACGAACAAACCGGGACAGCAGACATTTGGCTACACCTTC.

About this clone itself: Other DNA sequences in this specimen translate into the identical CDR3. V is TRBV28 and J is TRBJ1-2, with unresolved D. This CDR3 is built from 11 residues. Trimming left V 5 bases short and J 4 bases short, with 5 bases between. In germline, CDR1 is MDHEN, CDR2 SYDVKM. The CDR3 region has the DNA TGTGCCAGCAGTACCCTCTATGGCTACACCTTC. This codes for CASSTLYGYTF.

The CDR3 sequence: CASSDGSGTSGMGDSYEQYF. The CDR3 DNA reads as TGTGCCAGCAGCGACGGTTCCGGGACTAGCGGGATGGGGGACTCCTACGAGCAGTACTTC. The chain uses TRBV13 and TRBJ2-7, with TRBD2 matching over 13 bases. CDR3 length equals 20 residues. Germline V gene sequence: CDR1 PRHDT, CDR2 FYEKMQ (reference sequence). Trimming took 5 bases from V and 0 from J; bases not matched to a gene: 16.

The chain recombines TRBV27 with TRBJ2-5, with TRBD1 matching 8 bases. With V trimmed by 5 bases and J by 2 bases, 16 bases remained unmatched. The CDR3 is 18 amino acids. Germline-derived CDR1 and CDR2 are MNHEY and SMNVEV (reference sequence). In DNA, the CDR3 is TGTGCCAGCAGTGCCTTCCCCACAGGGGGGCTGAGGCAAGAGACCCAGTACTTC. This gives the protein CASSAFPTGGLRQETQYF.

A single count supports this clone. The rearrangement joins TRBV15 to TRBJ2-2; D not resolved. Trimming pared 0 bases from V and 2 bases from J, leaving 4 bases between. Looked up from germline, CDR1 is LNHNV and CDR2 is YYDKDF (reference sequence). The CDR3 totals 14 residues. This chain's CDR3 is CATSRDLNTGELFF. As DNA, the CDR3 is TGTGCCACCAGCAGAGATCTAAACACCGGGGAGCTGTTTTTT.

The V and J genes are TRBV27 and TRBJ1-3; D perhaps matches TRBD1 (6 bases). V was pared by 4 bases and J by 2 bases, with 9 bases between. CDR1 is MNHEY and CDR2 is SMNVEV in the germline V gene (reference sequence). This CDR3 has 14 residues. CDR3 region: CASSYRGPGNTIYF. CDR3 sequence (DNA): TGTGCCAGCAGTTATCGGGGGCCTGGAAACACCATATATTTT.

This clone was detected once. The gene calls are TRBV7-9 and TRBJ2-5; D may match TRBD1 or TRBD2 (5 bases each). Germline assignment: CDR1 SEHNR and CDR2 FQNEAQ (reference sequence). The V gene lost 5 bases and the J gene lost 5 bases, with 12 bases spanning the gap. This CDR3 is 13 amino acids long. The CDR3 nucleotides are TGTGCCAGCAGCCAGCCCAGGGAGGAGACCCAGTACTTC. Translated, it gives CASSQPREETQYF.